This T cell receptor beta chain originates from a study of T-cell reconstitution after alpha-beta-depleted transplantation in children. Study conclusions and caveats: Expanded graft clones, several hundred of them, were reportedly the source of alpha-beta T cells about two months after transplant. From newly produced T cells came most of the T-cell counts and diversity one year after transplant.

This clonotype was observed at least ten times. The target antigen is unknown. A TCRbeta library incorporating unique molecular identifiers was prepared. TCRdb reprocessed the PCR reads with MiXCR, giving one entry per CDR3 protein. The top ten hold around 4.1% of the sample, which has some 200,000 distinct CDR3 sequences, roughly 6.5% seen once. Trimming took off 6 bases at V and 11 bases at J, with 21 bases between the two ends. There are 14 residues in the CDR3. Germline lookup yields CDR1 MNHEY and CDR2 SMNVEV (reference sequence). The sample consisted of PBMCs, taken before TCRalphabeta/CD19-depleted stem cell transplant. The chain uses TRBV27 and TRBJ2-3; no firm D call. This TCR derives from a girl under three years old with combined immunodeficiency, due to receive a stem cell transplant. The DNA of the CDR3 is TGTGCCAGCAGCCTTATAACCGGATTTAGTCGGCAGTATTTT. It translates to CASSLITGFSRQYF.